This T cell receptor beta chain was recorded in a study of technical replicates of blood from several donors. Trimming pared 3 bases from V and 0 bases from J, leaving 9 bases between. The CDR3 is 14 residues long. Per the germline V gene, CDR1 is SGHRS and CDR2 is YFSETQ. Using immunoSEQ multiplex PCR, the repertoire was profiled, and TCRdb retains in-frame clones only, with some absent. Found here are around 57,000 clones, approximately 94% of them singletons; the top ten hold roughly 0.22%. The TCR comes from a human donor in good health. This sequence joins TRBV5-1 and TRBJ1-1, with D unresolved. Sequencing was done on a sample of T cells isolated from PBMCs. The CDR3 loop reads CASSYGRMNTEAFF. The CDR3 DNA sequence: TGCGCCAGCAGCTACGGGAGGATGAACACTGAAGCTTTCTTT.